The 13 T cell receptor beta chains below were found in one sample sequenced in a study of blood T cell repertoires in COVID-19. The data were produced by immunoSEQ multiplex PCR, yet TCRdb's version contains in-frame clones alone and is incomplete. The repertoire holds some 340,000 clones, with more than 75% as singletons. The sample consisted of PBMCs or T cells enriched from blood (not recorded which). The receptors here all came from a woman aged 25 to 39 who had recovered from COVID-19.

This chain uses TRBV6-2 or TRBV6-3 with TRBJ2-7; TRBD1 aligns across 9 bases. CDR1 is MNHEY and CDR2 is SVGEGT in the germline V gene. This CDR3 is built from 15 residues. J lost 2 bases, V lost 2 bases, and 4 bases had no gene match. The CDR3 reads CASSYGRDRAYEQYF. The CDR3 DNA reads as TGTGCCAGCAGTTACGGCCGGGACAGGGCCTACGAGCAGTACTTC.

This clone was counted once. The chain is built from TRBV4-1 and TRBJ1-2; 7 bases align to TRBD1. The CDR3 extends over 15 amino acids. The V segment lost 2 bases and the J segment 7 bases; nucleotides outside the gene matches: 10. From germline, CDR1 is MGHRA and CDR2 YSYEKL. CDR3: CASSQLWTGRAGYTF. The CDR3 region has the DNA TGCGCCAGCAGCCAACTTTGGACAGGCCGCGCTGGCTACACCTTC.

The chain employs TRBV27 and TRBJ2-2; the match to TRBD2 covers 9 bases. After removal of 4 bases from V and 5 bases from J, the junction contained 14 bases not matched to a gene. This CDR3 contains 18 residues. The germline V gene encodes CDR1 MNHEY and CDR2 SMNVEV (reference sequence). The CDR3 DNA sequence: TGTGCCAGCAGTTCCATCTTTTTGAGCGGGGGGTATACCGGGGAGCTGTTTTTT. Translating it yields CASSSIFLSGGYTGELFF.

The chain combines TRBV5-1 with TRBJ1-3; no reliable D call. The V gene's germline CDR1 is SGHRS and CDR2 YFSETQ. The germline V and J ends were trimmed by 4 bases and 4 bases, with 9 bases remaining between them. CDR3 size: 13 residues. This CDR3 is CASSPRGGNTIYF. The CDR3 DNA is TGCGCCAGCAGCCCACGAGGAGGAAACACCATATATTTT.

The CDR3 DNA is TGTGCCAGCAGCGTAGGCGCGACTACCGTTGGCGATACGCAGTATTTT. This translates into CASSVGATTVGDTQYF. V gene TRBV9 combines with J gene TRBJ2-3; D is possibly TRBD2 (5 bases). The V gene's germline CDR1 is SGDLS and CDR2 YYNGEE. V lost 0 bases to trimming and J lost 6 bases, with 17 bases between them. The CDR3 extends over 16 amino acids.

This chain uses TRBV18 with TRBJ2-7; possibly TRBD2 for D (6 bases). Germline CDR1 reads KGHSH; CDR2 reads LQKENI. This CDR3 is built from 14 residues. V was pared by 3 bases and J by 6 bases, with 15 bases between. This chain's CDR3 is CASSPALAGGEQYF. CDR3 nucleotide sequence: TGTGCCAGCTCACCTGCTCTAGCCGGGGGCGAGCAGTACTTC. Together with reference TRBV18 and TRBJ2-7, the CDR3 gives the full variable domain: NAGVMQNPRHLVRRRGQEARLRCSPMKGHSHVYWYRQLPEEGLKFMVYLQKENIIDESGMPKERFSAEFPKEGPSILRIQQVVRGDSAAYFCASSPALAGGEQYFGPGTRLTVT.

V usage is TRBV7-2 and J usage is TRBJ1-4; D gene ambiguous. The ends were cut back, 1 base at V and 11 bases at J, with 26 bases in the middle. Germline V gene lookup returns CDR1 SGHTA and CDR2 FQGNSA. This CDR3 spans 18 amino acids. The CDR3 loop is CASSLGAFGSRGVRKLFF. The CDR3 DNA reads TGTGCCAGCAGCTTAGGGGCTTTCGGGTCTCGGGGAGTCAGGAAACTGTTTTTT.

This clone was seen only once. This chain joins TRBV25-1 and TRBJ1-4; D gene uncertain. Germline V gene lookup returns CDR1 MGHDK and CDR2 SYGVNS. With 4 bases removed from V and 5 bases from J, the gap between germline ends came to 5 bases. The CDR3 runs to 12 residues. The CDR3 nucleotides read TGTGCCAGCAGTGGACTGAATGAAAAACTGTTTTTT. Translation: CASSGLNEKLFF.

This chain uses TRBV12-3 or TRBV12-4 with TRBJ1-1, with D unresolved. This CDR3 is 13 amino acids long. V shed 2 bases and J shed 6 bases, with 10 bases lying between them. This CDR3 reads CASSLTLGAEAFF. As DNA, the CDR3 is TGTGCCAGCAGTTTAACTCTCGGAGCTGAAGCTTTCTTT.

The chain is built from TRBV5-5 and TRBJ2-1, with a weak D call TRBD1 (5 bases). The V gene lost 1 base and the J gene lost 0 bases, with 14 bases spanning the gap. Germline-derived CDR1 and CDR2 are SGHKS and YYEKEE (reference sequence). The CDR3 extends over 17 amino acids. As DNA, the CDR3 is TGTGCCAGCAGCTTGTCTGGGGCCCGGAGCTCCTACAATGAGCAGTTCTTC. Translating gives CASSLSGARSSYNEQFF. Supplemented by reference TRBV5-5 and TRBJ2-1, the full variable domain reads DAGVTQSPTHLIKTRGQQVTLRCSPISGHKSVSWYQQVLGQGPQFIFQYYEKEERGRGNFPDRFSARQFPNYSSELNVNALLLGDSALYLCASSLSGARSSYNEQFFGPGTRLTVL.

The rearrangement links TRBV9 to TRBJ2-1; D is unresolved. The CDR3 length is 13 residues. Germline assignment: CDR1 SGDLS and CDR2 YYNGEE. V was cut by 4 bases and J by 6 bases, with 11 bases left in between. The CDR3, as DNA: TGTGCCAGCAGCTTATCCTCTGTCAATGAGCAGTTCTTC. This translates into CASSLSSVNEQFF.

This chain connects TRBV11-2 to TRBJ1-1, with 11 bases identical to TRBD1. This CDR3 has 13 residues. Trimming took 5 bases from V and 5 from J; bases not matched to a gene: 1. Germline lookup yields CDR1 SGHAT and CDR2 FQNNGV. The CDR3 here is CASSGDRGTEAFF. In nucleotides, the CDR3 is TGTGCCAGCAGCGGGGACAGGGGGACTGAAGCTTTCTTT. Filled out from reference TRBV11-2 and TRBJ1-1, the complete variable domain reads EAGVAQSPRYKIIEKRQSVAFWCNPISGHATLYWYQQILGQGPKLLIQFQNNGVVDDSQLPKDRFSAERLKGVDSTLKIQPAKLEDSAVYLCASSGDRGTEAFFGQGTRLTVV.

In nucleotides, the CDR3 is TGCGCCAGCAGCCAGCGACACTCTCTCGGCTATGGCTACACCTTC. Protein sequence: CASSQRHSLGYGYTF. The chain combines TRBV4-3 with TRBJ1-2; D uncertain. From germline, CDR1 is LGHNA and CDR2 YSLEER. The CDR3 is made up of 15 amino acids. V was shortened by 3 bases and J by 4 bases, with 15 bases between the two germline ends.